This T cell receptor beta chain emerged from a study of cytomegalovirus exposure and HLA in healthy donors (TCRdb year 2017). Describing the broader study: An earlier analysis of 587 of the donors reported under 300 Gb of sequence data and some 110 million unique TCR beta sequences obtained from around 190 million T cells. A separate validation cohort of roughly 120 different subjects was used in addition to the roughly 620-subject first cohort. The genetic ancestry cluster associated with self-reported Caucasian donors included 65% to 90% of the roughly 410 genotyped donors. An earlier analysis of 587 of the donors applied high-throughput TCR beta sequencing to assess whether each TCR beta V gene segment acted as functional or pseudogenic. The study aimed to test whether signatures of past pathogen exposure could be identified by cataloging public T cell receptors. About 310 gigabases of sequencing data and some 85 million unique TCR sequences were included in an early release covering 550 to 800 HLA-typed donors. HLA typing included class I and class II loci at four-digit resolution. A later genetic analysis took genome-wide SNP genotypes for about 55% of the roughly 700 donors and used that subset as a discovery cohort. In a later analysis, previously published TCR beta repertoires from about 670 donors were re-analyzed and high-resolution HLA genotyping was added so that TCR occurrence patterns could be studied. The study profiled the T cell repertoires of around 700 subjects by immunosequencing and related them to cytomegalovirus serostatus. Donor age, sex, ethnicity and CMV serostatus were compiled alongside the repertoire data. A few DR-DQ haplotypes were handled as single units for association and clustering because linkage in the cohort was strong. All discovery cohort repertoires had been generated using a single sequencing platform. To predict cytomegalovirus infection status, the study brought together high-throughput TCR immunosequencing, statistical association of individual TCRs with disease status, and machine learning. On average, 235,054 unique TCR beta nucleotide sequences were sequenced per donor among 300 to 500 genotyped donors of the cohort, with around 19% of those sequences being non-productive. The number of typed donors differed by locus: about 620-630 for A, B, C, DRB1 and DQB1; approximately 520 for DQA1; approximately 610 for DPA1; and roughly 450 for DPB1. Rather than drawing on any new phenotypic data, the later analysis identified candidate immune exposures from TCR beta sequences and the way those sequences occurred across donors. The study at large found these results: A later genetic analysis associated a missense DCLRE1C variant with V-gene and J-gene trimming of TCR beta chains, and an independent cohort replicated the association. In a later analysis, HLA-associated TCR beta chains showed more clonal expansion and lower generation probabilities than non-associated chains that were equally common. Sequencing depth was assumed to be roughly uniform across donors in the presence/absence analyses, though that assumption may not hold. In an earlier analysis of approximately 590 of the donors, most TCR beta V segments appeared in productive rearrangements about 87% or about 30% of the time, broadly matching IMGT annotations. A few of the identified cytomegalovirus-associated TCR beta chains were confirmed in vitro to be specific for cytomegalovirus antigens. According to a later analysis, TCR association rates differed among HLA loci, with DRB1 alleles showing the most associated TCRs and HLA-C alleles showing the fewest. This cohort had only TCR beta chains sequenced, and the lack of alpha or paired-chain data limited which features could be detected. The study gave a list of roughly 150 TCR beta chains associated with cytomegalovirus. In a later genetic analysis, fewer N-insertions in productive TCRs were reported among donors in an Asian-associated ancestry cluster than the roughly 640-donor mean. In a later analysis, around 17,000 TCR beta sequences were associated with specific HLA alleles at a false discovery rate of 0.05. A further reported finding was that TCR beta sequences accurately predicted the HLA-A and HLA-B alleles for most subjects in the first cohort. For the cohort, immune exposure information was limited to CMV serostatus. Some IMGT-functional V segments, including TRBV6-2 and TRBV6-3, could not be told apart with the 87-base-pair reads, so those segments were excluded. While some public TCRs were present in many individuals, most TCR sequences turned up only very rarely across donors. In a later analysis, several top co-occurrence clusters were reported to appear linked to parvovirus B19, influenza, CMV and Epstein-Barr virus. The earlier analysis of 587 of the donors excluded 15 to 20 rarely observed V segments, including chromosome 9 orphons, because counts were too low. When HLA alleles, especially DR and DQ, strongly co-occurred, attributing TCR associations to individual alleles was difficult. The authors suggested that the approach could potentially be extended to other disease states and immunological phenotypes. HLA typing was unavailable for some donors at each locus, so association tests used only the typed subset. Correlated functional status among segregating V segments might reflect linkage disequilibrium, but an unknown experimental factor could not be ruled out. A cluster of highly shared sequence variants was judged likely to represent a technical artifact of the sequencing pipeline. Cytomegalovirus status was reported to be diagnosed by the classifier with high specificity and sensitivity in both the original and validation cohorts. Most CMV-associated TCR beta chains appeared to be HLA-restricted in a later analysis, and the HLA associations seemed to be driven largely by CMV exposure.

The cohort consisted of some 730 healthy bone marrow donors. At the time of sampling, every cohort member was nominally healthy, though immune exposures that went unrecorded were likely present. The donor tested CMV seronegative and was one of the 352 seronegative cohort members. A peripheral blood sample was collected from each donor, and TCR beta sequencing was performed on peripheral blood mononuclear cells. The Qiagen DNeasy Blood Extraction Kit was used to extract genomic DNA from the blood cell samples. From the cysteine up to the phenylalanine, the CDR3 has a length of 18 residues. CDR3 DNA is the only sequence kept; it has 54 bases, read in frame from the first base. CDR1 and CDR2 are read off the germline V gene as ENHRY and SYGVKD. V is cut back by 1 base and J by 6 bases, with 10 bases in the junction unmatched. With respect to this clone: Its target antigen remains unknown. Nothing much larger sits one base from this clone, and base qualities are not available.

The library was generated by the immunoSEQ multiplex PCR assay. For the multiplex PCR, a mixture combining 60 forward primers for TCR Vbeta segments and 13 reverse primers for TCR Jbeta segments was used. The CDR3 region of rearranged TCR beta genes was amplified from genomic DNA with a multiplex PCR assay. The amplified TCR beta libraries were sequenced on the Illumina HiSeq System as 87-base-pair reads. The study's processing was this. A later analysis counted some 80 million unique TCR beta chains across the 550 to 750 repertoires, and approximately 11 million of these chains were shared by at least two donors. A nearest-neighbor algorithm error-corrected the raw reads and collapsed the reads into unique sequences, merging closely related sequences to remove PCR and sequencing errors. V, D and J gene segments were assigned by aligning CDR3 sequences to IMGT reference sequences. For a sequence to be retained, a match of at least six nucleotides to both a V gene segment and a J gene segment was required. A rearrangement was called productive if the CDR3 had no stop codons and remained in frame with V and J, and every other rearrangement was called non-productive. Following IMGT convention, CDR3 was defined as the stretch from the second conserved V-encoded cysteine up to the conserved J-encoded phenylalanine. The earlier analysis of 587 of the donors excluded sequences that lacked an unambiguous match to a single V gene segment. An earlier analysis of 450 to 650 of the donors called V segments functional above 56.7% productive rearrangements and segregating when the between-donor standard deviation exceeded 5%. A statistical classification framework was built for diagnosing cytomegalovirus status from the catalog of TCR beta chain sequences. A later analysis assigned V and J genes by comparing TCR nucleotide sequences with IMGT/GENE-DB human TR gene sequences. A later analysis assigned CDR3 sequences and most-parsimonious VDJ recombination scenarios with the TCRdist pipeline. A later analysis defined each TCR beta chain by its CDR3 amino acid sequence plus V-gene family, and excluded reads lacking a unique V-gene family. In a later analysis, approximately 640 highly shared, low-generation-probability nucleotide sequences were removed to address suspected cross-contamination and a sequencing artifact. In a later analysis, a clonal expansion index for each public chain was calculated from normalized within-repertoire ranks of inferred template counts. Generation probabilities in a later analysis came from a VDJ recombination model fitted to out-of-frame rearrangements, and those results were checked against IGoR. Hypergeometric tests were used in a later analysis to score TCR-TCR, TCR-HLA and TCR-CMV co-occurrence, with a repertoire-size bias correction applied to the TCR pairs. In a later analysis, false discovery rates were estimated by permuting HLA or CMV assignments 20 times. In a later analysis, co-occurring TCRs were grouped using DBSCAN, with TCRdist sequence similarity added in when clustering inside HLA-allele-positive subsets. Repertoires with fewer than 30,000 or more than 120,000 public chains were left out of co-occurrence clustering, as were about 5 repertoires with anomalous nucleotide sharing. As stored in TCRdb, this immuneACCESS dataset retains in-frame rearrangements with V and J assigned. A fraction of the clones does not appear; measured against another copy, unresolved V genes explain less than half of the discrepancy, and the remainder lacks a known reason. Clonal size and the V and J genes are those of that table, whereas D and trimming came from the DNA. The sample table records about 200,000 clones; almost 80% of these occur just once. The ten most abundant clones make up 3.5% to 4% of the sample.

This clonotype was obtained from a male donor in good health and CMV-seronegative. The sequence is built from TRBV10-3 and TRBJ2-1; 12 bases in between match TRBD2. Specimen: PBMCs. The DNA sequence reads TGTGCCATCAGTGAGTTTCCCGTGACTAGCGGGAGTGGCAATGAGCAGTTCTTC. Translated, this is CAISEFPVTSGSGNEQFF.